The source of this TCR beta chain is a study of blood T cell repertoires in COVID-19. Overall study: Specimens from acute and convalescent COVID-19 originated in the United States, Italy and Spain. T cells, B-cell-depleted T cells, or PBMCs supplied cDNA or gDNA.

This clone is a singleton in its sample. Authors' methods: By means of reference gene primer amplification, nucleated cell counts were estimated. Generated by immunoSEQ multiplex PCR, the TCRdb table keeps only in-frame clones and is missing some. That table gives V, J and clone size, and the DNA gave D and trimming. The sample lists roughly 300,000 clones, just over 90% occurring once. Germline lookup yields CDR1 LGHDT and CDR2 YNNKEL (reference sequence). Losses at the gene ends were 0 bases for V and 6 bases for J; bases not matched to a gene: 2. The CDR3 runs 14 residues. Recruited during active infection, patients (from Seattle) were subsequently followed longitudinally.

This TCR was sampled from a woman in her thirties with COVID-19, enrolled during active disease. Sequenced input: peripheral blood. This rearrangement joins TRBV3-1 (or the pseudogene TRBV3-2) to TRBJ2-1, with 7 nucleotides matching TRBD1. The CDR3, as DNA: TGTGCCAGCAGCCAAGACACAGGGGTCAATGAGCAGTTCTTC. Amino acid sequence: CASSQDTGVNEQFF.